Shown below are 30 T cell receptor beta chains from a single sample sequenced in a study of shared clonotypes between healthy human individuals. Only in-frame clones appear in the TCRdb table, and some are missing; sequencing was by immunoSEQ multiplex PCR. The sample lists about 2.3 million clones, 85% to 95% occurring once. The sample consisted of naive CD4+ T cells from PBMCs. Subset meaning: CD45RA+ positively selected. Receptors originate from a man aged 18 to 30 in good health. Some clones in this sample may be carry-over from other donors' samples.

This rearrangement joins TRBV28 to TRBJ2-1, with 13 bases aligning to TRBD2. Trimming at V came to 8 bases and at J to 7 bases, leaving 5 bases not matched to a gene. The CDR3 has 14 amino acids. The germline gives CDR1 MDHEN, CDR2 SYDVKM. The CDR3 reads CASVTSGRTNEQFF. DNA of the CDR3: TGTGCCAGCGTGACTAGCGGGAGGACGAATGAGCAGTTCTTC.

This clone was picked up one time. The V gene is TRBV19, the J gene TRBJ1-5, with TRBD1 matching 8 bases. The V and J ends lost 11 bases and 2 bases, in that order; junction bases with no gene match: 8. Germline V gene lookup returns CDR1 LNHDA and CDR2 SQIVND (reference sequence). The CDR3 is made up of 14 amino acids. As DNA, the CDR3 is TGTGCCTGCATGGACAGGGAGGGCAATCAGCCCCAGCATTTT. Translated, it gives CACMDREGNQPQHF.

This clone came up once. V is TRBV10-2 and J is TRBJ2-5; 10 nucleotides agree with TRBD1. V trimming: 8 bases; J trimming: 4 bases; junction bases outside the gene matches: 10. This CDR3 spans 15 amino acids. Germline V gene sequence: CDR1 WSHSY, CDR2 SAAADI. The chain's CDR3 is CASSSGTGVRETQYF. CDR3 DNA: TGCGCCAGCTCCTCAGGGACAGGGGTGCGAGAGACCCAGTACTTC.

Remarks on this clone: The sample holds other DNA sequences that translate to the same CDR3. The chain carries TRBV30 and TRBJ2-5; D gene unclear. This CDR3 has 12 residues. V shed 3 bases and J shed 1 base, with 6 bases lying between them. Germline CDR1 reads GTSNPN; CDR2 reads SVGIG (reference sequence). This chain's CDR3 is CAWSSGQETQYF. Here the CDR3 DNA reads TGTGCCTGGAGCTCGGGCCAAGAGACCCAGTACTTC.

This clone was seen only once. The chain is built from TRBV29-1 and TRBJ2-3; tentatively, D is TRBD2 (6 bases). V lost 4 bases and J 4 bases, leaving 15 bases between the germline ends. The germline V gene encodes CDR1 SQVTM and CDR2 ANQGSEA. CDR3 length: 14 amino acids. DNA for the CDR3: TGCAGCGTTGGGGGAGGAGGGGAAGCAGATACGCAGTATTTT. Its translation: CSVGGGGEADTQYF.

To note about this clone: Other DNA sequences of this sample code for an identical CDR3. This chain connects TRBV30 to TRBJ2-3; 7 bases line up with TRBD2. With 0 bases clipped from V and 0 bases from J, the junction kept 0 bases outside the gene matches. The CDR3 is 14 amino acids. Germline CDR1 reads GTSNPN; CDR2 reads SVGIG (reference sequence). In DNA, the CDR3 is TGTGCCTGGAGTGTGGGGGGGAGCACAGATACGCAGTATTTT. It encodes CAWSVGGSTDTQYF.

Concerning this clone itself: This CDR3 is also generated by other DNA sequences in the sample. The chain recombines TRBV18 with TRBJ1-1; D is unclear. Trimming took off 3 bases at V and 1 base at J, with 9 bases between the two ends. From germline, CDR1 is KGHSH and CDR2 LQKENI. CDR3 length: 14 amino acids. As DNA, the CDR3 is TGTGCCAGCTCACCGCGGACGGGGAACACTGAAGCTTTCTTT. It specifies CASSPRTGNTEAFF.

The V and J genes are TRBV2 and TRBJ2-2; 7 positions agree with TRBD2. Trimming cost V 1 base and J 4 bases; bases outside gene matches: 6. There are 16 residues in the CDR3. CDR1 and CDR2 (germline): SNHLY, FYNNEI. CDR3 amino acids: CASSEVGGRRTGELFF. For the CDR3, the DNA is TGTGCCAGCAGTGAAGTGGGCGGGAGACGCACCGGGGAGCTGTTTTTT.

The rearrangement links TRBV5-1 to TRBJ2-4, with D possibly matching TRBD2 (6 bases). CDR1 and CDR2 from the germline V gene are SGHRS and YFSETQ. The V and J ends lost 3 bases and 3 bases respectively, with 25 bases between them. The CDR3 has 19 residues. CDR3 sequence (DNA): TGCGCCAGCAGCTGGACGGGGGACCCTAAAGTCGGGAGCAAAAACATTCAGTACTTC. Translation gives CASSWTGDPKVGSKNIQYF.

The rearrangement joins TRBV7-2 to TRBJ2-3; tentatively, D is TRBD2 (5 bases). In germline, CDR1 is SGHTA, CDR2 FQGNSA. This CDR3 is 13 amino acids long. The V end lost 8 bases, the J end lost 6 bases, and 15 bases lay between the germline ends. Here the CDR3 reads CASGLSLLDTQYF. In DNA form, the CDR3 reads TGTGCCAGCGGACTGTCCCTTTTGGATACGCAGTATTTT.

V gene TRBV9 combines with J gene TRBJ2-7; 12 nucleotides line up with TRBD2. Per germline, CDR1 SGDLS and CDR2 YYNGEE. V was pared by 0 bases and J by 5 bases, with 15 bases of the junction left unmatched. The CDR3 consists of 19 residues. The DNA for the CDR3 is TGTGCCAGCAGCGTAGCGTCGGGACTAGCGGGCTCACCAGGCGACGAGCAGTACTTC. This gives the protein CASSVASGLAGSPGDEQYF.

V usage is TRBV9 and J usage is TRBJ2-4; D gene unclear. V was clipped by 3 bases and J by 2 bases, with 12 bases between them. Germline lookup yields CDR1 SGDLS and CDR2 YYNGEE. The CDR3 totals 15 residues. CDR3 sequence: CASSGPGSTKNIQYF. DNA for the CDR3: TGTGCCAGCAGCGGCCCCGGCAGTACCAAAAACATTCAGTACTTC. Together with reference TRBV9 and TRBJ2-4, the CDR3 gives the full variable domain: DSGVTQTPKHLITATGQRVTLRCSPRSGDLSVYWYQQSLDQGLQFLIQYYNGEERAKGNILERFSAQQFPDLHSELNLSSLELGDSALYFCASSGPGSTKNIQYFGAGTRLSVL.

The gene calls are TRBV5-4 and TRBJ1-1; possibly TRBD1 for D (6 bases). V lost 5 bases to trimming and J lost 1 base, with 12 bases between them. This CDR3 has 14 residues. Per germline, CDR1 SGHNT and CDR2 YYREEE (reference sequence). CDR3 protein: CASSGGGRNTEAFF. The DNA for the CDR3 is TGTGCCAGCAGTGGGGGGGGCCGGAACACTGAAGCTTTCTTT.

DNA for the CDR3: TGTGCCAGCAGCCCTAAGGACAGGGTCTTCAACGGGGAGCTGTTTTTT. Its protein is CASSPKDRVFNGELFF. This chain connects TRBV7-2 to TRBJ2-2; 8 nucleotides align to TRBD1. The V and J ends lost 5 bases and 7 bases, in that order; junction bases with no gene match: 12. The CDR3 runs 16 residues. Per the germline V gene, CDR1 is SGHTA and CDR2 is FQGNSA.

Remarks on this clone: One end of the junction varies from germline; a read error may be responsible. CDR3 amino acids: CATSWTGFSSEQYF. CDR3 DNA: TGTGCCACCTCCTGGACAGGGTTTTCCTCCGAGCAGTACTTC. The chain carries TRBV19 and TRBJ2-7; 8 positions match TRBD1. The CDR3 spans 14 residues. CDR1 and CDR2 (germline): LNHDA, SQIVND (reference sequence).

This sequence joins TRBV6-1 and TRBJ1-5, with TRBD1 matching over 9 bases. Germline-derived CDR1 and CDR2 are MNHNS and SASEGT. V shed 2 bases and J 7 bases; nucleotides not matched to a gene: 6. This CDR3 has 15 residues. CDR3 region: CASSEPGQGGQPQHF. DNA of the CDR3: TGTGCCAGCAGTGAACCGGGACAGGGAGGACAGCCCCAGCATTTT.

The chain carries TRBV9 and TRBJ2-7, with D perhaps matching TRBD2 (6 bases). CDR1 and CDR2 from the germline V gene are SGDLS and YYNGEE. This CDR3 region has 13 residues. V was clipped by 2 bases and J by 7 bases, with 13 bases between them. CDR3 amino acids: CASSVLGLGEQYF. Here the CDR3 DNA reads TGTGCCAGCAGCGTCTTGGGACTGGGGGAGCAGTACTTC.

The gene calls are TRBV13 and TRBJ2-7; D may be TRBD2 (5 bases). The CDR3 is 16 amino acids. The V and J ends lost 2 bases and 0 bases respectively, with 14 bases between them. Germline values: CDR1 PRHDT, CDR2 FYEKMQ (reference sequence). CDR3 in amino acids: CASSLLGSGGSYEQYF. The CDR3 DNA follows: TGTGCCAGCAGCTTACTAGGGAGCGGTGGCTCCTACGAGCAGTACTTC.

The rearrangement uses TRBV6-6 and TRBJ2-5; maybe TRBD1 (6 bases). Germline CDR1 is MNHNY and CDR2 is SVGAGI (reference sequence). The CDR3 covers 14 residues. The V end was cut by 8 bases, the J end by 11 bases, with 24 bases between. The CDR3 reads CASQVGGLGYGQYF. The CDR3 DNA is TGTGCCAGCCAAGTAGGGGGTCTTGGTTATGGGCAGTACTTC.

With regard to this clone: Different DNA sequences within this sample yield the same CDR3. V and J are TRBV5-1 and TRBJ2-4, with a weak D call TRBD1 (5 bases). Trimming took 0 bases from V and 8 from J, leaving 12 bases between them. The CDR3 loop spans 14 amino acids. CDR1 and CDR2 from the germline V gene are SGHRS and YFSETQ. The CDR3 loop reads CASSLGQGGDIQYF. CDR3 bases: TGCGCCAGCAGCTTGGGCCAGGGCGGAGACATTCAGTACTTC.

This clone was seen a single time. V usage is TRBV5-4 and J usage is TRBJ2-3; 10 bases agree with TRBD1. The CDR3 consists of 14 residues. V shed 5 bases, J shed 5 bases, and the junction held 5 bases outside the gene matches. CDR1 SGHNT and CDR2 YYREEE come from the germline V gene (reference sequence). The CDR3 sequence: CASRRQGAGDTQYF. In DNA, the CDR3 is TGTGCCAGCAGAAGACAGGGGGCGGGAGATACGCAGTATTTT.

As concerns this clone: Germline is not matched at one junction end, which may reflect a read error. CDR3 sequence reads: CTSSLDGGKWLYEQYF. The CDR3, as DNA: TGTACCAGCAGCTTAGATGGCGGGAAGTGGCTATACGAGCAGTACTTC. The chain links TRBV11-2 to TRBJ2-7; TRBD2 is a possible D gene (6 bases). Germline V gene sequence: CDR1 SGHAT, CDR2 FQNNGV. CDR3 length: 16 amino acids.

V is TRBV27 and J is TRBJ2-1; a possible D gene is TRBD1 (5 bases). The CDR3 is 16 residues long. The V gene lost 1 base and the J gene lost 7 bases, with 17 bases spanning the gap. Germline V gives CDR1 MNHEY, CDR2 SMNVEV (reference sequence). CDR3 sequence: CASSLLGSGYSNEQFF. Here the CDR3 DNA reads TGTGCCAGCAGTTTATTGGGGTCAGGGTATTCAAATGAGCAGTTCTTC.

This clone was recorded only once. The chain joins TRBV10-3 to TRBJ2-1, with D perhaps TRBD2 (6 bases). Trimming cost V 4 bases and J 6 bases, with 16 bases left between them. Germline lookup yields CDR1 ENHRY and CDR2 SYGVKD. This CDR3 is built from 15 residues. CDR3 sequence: CAISGVAGYINEQFF. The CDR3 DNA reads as TGTGCCATCAGTGGGGTCGCGGGGTATATCAATGAGCAGTTCTTC.

The CDR3 DNA sequence: TGTGCCAACGAGGATACGCAGTATTTT. This translates into CANEDTQYF. The chain couples TRBV10-3 to TRBJ2-3; D is ambiguous. The CDR3 has 9 residues. Germline V gene sequence: CDR1 ENHRY, CDR2 SYGVKD. V was cut by 10 bases and J by 6 bases, with 5 bases left in between.

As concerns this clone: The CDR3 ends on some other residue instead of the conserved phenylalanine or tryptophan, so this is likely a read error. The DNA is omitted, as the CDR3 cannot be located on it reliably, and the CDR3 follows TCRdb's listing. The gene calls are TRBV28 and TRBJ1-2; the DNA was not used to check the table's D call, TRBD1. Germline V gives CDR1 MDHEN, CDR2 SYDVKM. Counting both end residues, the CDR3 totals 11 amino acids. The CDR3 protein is CASSLSDRVQL.

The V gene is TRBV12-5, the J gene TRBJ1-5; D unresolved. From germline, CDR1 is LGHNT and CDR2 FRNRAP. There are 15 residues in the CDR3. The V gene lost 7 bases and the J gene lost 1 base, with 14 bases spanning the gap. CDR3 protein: CASDGLKRSNQPQHF. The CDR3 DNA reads TGTGCTAGTGACGGGCTCAAGCGAAGCAATCAGCCCCAGCATTTT.

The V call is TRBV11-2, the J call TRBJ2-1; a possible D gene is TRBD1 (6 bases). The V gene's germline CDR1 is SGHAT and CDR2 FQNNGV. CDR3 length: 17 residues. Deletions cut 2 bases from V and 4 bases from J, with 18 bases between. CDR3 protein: CASSLRTPGHRYNEQFF. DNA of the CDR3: TGTGCCAGCAGCTTACGAACCCCGGGACACCGTTACAATGAGCAGTTCTTC.

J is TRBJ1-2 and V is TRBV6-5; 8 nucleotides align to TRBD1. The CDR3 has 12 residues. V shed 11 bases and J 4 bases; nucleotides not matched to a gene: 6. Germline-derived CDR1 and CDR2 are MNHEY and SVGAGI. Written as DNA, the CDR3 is TGTGCCTCGGCCGGGACAGGCTATGGCTACACCTTC. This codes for CASAGTGYGYTF.

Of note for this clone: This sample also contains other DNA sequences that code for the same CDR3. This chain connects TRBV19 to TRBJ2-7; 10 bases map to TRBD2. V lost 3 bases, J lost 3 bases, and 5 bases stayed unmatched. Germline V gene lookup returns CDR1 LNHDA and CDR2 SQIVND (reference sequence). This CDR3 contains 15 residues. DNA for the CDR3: TGTGCCAGTAGTATTGGAACTAGCGGGATCTACGAGCAGTACTTC. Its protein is CASSIGTSGIYEQYF.